This entry concerns a single TCR beta chain. Germline V gene lookup returns CDR1 SQVTM and CDR2 ANQGSEA. This CDR3 spans 12 amino acids. V lost 6 bases, J lost 8 bases, and 9 bases stayed unmatched. The data derive from a study of T cell changes during pregnancy in multiple sclerosis. Here immunoSEQ multiplex PCR was the method, and the copy in TCRdb shows in-frame clones only, minus some. The repertoire holds around 63,000 clones, around 92% seen once, with around 2.9% in the top ten. The chain joins TRBV29-1 to TRBJ1-2; 7 nucleotides align to TRBD1. The source of this sequence is a female donor in good health, enrolled as a control in a pregnancy study. The sample was CD8+ T cells from peripheral blood mononuclear cells, taken in the third trimester of pregnancy. The DNA of the CDR3 is TGCAGCGTGAACCAGGGGGTCTCCGGCTACACCTTC. It encodes CSVNQGVSGYTF. The entire variable domain, with the rest obtained from reference TRBV29-1 and TRBJ1-2, is as follows: SAVISQKPSRDICQRGTSLTIQCQVDSQVTMMFWYRQQPGQSLTLIATANQGSEATYESGFVIDKFPISRPNLTFSTLTVSNMSPEDSSIYLCSVNQGVSGYTFGSGTRLTVV.